Listed below are T cell receptor beta chains from one sample, sequenced in a study of T cell changes during pregnancy in multiple sclerosis. The method was immunoSEQ multiplex PCR; TCRdb's version includes in-frame clones alone and lacks a portion of them. The sample has tens of thousands of clones, around 93% seen once. The sequenced sample was CD8+ T cells from peripheral blood mononuclear cells, obtained in the second trimester of pregnancy. These receptors were taken from a female donor with multiple sclerosis, enrolled in a pregnancy study. The CDR3 runs from the conserved cysteine through the conserved F or W. A D gene is named only where the DNA matches it firmly. Clone size appears in some rows only: once, few, many, or a class for an expanded clone.

clone size: NA
J gene: TRBJ2-2
V gene: TRBV2
D gene: TRBD2
CDR3 DNA: TGTGCCACCGGGGGGGGTTTCGACACAGCCGGGGAGCTGTTTTTT
CDR3 protein: CATGGGFDTAGELFF

clone size: NA
J gene: TRBJ2-7
V gene: TRBV27
D gene: TRBD2
CDR3 DNA: TGTGCCAGCACCTCACAACTAGCGGAAGAGCAGTACTTC
CDR3 protein: CASTSQLAEEQYF

clone size: NA
J gene: TRBJ2-7
V gene: TRBV9
D gene: TRBD1
CDR3 DNA: TGTGCCAGCAGCGAAGGACAGGGGGCCTTCTACGAGCAGTACTTC
CDR3 protein: CASSEGQGAFYEQYF

clone size: NA
J gene: TRBJ2-2
V gene: TRBV7-3
D gene: NA
CDR3 DNA: TGTGCCAGCAGCTTAATGGGCACGAAGAACACCGGGGAGCTGTTTTTT
CDR3 protein: CASSLMGTKNTGELFF

clone size: NA
J gene: TRBJ1-1
V gene: TRBV4-1
D gene: TRBD1
CDR3 DNA: TGCGCCAGCAGCCAAGGGGGACAGGGGAACACTGAAGCTTTCTTT
CDR3 protein: CASSQGGQGNTEAFF

clone size: NA
J gene: TRBJ2-3
V gene: TRBV29-1
D gene: TRBD1
CDR3 DNA: TGCAGCGTTGAATCCCCGACAGGGTTTGTAACAGATACGCAGTATTTT
CDR3 protein: CSVESPTGFVTDTQYF

clone size: NA
J gene: TRBJ2-5
V gene: TRBV4-1
D gene: NA
CDR3 DNA: TGCGCCAGCAGCCAAGTACATGGGGCTGGAGGGGAGACCCAGTACTTC
CDR3 protein: CASSQVHGAGGETQYF

clone size: few
J gene: TRBJ1-2
V gene: TRBV6-5
D gene: NA
CDR3 DNA: TGTGCCAGCAGTTCGGTGTTGCTCTATGGCTACACCTTC
CDR3 protein: CASSSVLLYGYTF

clone size: NA
J gene: TRBJ1-2
V gene: TRBV6-5
D gene: TRBD1
CDR3 DNA: TGTGCCAGCAGTTACTCAAGGGACAGCTATGGCTACACCTTC
CDR3 protein: CASSYSRDSYGYTF

clone size: NA
J gene: TRBJ1-1
V gene: TRBV7-2
D gene: TRBD1
CDR3 DNA: TGTGCCAGCAGCTTAGCGGTCACAGGGGTGAGGGCTGAAGCTTTCTTT
CDR3 protein: CASSLAVTGVRAEAFF

clone size: NA
J gene: TRBJ2-7
V gene: TRBV28
D gene: NA
CDR3 DNA: TGTGCCAGCAGTTTTGTGCTAGCGAGTTACGAGCAGTACTTC
CDR3 protein: CASSFVLASYEQYF

clone size: NA
J gene: TRBJ1-1
V gene: TRBV6-6
D gene: NA
CDR3 DNA: TGTGCCAGCAGCGGATCAGGGACTGAAGCTTTCTTT
CDR3 protein: CASSGSGTEAFF

clone size: NA
J gene: TRBJ2-7
V gene: TRBV28
D gene: TRBD2
CDR3 DNA: TGTGCCAGCAGAAAACTAGCGGGAGAAAAGGCCTACGAGCAGTACTTC
CDR3 protein: CASRKLAGEKAYEQYF

clone size: once
J gene: TRBJ2-1
V gene: TRBV30
D gene: TRBD1
CDR3 DNA: TGTGCCGTCCTGGCATTACCCATCGGACAGGGTAATGAGCAGTTCTTC
CDR3 protein: CAVLALPIGQGNEQFF

clone size: NA
J gene: TRBJ2-1
V gene: TRBV7-2
D gene: TRBD1
CDR3 DNA: TGTGCCAGCAGCTTGGGGACAGCCTACAATGAGCAGTTCTTC
CDR3 protein: CASSLGTAYNEQFF

clone size: NA
J gene: TRBJ1-5
V gene: TRBV11-2
D gene: TRBD1
CDR3 DNA: TGTGCCAGCAGAGGGACAGGGGTACATCAGCCCCAGCATTTT
CDR3 protein: CASRGTGVHQPQHF

clone size: NA
J gene: TRBJ2-4
V gene: TRBV21-1
D gene: NA
CDR3 DNA: TGTGCCAGCAGCAAAGAAGGACTAGCGGGGGACATTCAGTACTTC
CDR3 protein: CASSKEGLAGDIQYF

clone size: NA
J gene: TRBJ2-1
V gene: TRBV28
D gene: NA
CDR3 DNA: TGTGCCAGCTCCCCCCCCCGGGAGTATGATGAGCAGTTCTTC
CDR3 protein: CASSPPREYDEQFF

clone size: NA
J gene: TRBJ2-1
V gene: TRBV9
D gene: NA
CDR3 DNA: TGTGCCAGCAGAGCTCTAGCGTCCCATGAGCAGTTCTTC
CDR3 protein: CASRALASHEQFF

clone size: NA
J gene: TRBJ2-3
V gene: TRBV4-1
D gene: TRBD1
CDR3 DNA: TGCGCCAGCTCTAACAGGGGGCAGGAAGTAGATACGCAGTATTTT
CDR3 protein: CASSNRGQEVDTQYF

clone size: NA
J gene: TRBJ2-7
V gene: TRBV28
D gene: NA
CDR3 DNA: TGTGCCAGCAGTTTTGTAACAGCTCTCTACGAGCAGTACTTC
CDR3 protein: CASSFVTALYEQYF

clone size: NA
J gene: TRBJ2-7
V gene: TRBV10-3
D gene: NA
CDR3 DNA: TGTGCCATCAGTGCAGGGGACGAGCAGTACTTC
CDR3 protein: CAISAGDEQYF

clone size: NA
J gene: TRBJ2-2
V gene: TRBV19
D gene: NA
CDR3 DNA: TGTGCCAGTAGTTTCGTCCCCGGGGAGCTGTTTTTT
CDR3 protein: CASSFVPGELFF

clone size: NA
J gene: TRBJ1-1
V gene: TRBV9
D gene: NA
CDR3 DNA: TGTGCCAGCGGCGCCCAACAGAACACTGAAGCTTTCTTT
CDR3 protein: CASGAQQNTEAFF

clone size: NA
J gene: TRBJ2-7
V gene: TRBV2
D gene: TRBD2
CDR3 DNA: TGTGCCAGCAGTCCTTCCGGGACTACTACTTACGAGCAGTACTTC
CDR3 protein: CASSPSGTTTYEQYF

clone size: NA
J gene: TRBJ2-1
V gene: TRBV27
D gene: TRBD2
CDR3 DNA: TGTGCCAGCAGTTTATCCGGGGGGAGTGAGCAGTTCTTC
CDR3 protein: CASSLSGGSEQFF

clone size: NA
J gene: TRBJ1-2
V gene: TRBV19
D gene: NA
CDR3 DNA: TGTGCCAGTACCACGAGCGGGATTAACTATGGCTACACCTTC
CDR3 protein: CASTTSGINYGYTF

clone size: NA
J gene: TRBJ2-7
V gene: TRBV7-6
D gene: TRBD1
CDR3 DNA: TGTGCCAGCAGCTTAAAGGGACAGGGGGAGGGCGAGCAGTACTTC
CDR3 protein: CASSLKGQGEGEQYF

clone size: NA
J gene: TRBJ2-1
V gene: TRBV28
D gene: NA
CDR3 DNA: TGTGCCAGCAGTTTCTCCAGGGATCCCTCCTACAATGAGCAGTTCTTC
CDR3 protein: CASSFSRDPSYNEQFF

clone size: NA
J gene: TRBJ2-6
V gene: TRBV9
D gene: TRBD2
CDR3 DNA: TGTGCCAGCAGCGGTAGCGGGAGGTCTGGGGCCAACGTCCTGACTTTC
CDR3 protein: CASSGSGRSGANVLTF

clone size: NA
J gene: TRBJ2-1
V gene: TRBV15
D gene: TRBD2
CDR3 DNA: TGTGCCACCAGCAGCGGACTAGCAAGGGATGAGCAGTTCTTC
CDR3 protein: CATSSGLARDEQFF

clone size: NA
J gene: TRBJ1-4
V gene: TRBV7-9
D gene: TRBD1
CDR3 DNA: TGTGCCAGCAGCCGACAGGGGGTTAATGAAAAACTGTTTTTT
CDR3 protein: CASSRQGVNEKLFF

clone size: NA
J gene: TRBJ1-4
V gene: TRBV7-9
D gene: NA
CDR3 DNA: TGTGCCAGCAGCTTAGCCCCTCAGGGTGGAGAAAAACTGTTTTTT
CDR3 protein: CASSLAPQGGEKLFF

clone size: NA
J gene: TRBJ1-5
V gene: TRBV19
D gene: TRBD1
CDR3 DNA: TGTGCCAGTAGTATAGGTCTGGACAGGGTTCCCAATCAGCCCCAGCATTTT
CDR3 protein: CASSIGLDRVPNQPQHF

clone size: NA
J gene: TRBJ1-1
V gene: TRBV28
D gene: TRBD1
CDR3 DNA: TGTGCCAGCAGTTTTGGATTGGGACAGGGAGTAGACACTGAAGCTTTCTTT
CDR3 protein: CASSFGLGQGVDTEAFF

clone size: once
J gene: TRBJ2-1
V gene: TRBV15
D gene: TRBD2
CDR3 DNA: TGTGCCACCAGCAGAGAGCGGGGGAAACAGAATGAGCAGTTCTTC
CDR3 protein: CATSRERGKQNEQFF

clone size: NA
J gene: TRBJ2-7
V gene: TRBV4-2
D gene: TRBD1
CDR3 DNA: TGTGCCAGCAGCCCCAACAGGGGTCTACACGAGCAGTACTTC
CDR3 protein: CASSPNRGLHEQYF

clone size: NA
J gene: TRBJ2-1
V gene: TRBV6-4
D gene: TRBD2
CDR3 DNA: TGTGCCAGCAGTGACAACGGGGGGGGTGAGGCCTCTAATGAGCAGTTCTTC
CDR3 protein: CASSDNGGGEASNEQFF

clone size: NA
J gene: TRBJ1-2
V gene: TRBV27
D gene: TRBD1
CDR3 DNA: TGTGCCAGCAGTTTGGGGACAGGGGATCCCTATGGCTACACCTTC
CDR3 protein: CASSLGTGDPYGYTF

clone size: NA
J gene: TRBJ1-1
V gene: TRBV5-4
D gene: NA
CDR3 DNA: TGTGCCAGCAGCTTGGATAGAAAAACTGAAGCCTTCTTT
CDR3 protein: CASSLDRKTEAFF

clone size: NA
J gene: TRBJ2-3
V gene: TRBV4-1
D gene: NA
CDR3 DNA: TGCGCCAGCAGCCAAGATCCGGATAGTGGTTTCGGGGGAGAAGCCGGAGATACGCAGTATTTT
CDR3 protein: CASSQDPDSGFGGEAGDTQYF

clone size: NA
J gene: TRBJ2-1
V gene: TRBV27
D gene: NA
CDR3 DNA: TGTGCCAGCAGCCTTCCAACCAGCTCCTACAATGAGCAGTTCTTC
CDR3 protein: CASSLPTSSYNEQFF

clone size: once
J gene: TRBJ1-1
V gene: TRBV25-1
D gene: NA
CDR3 DNA: TGTGCCAGCGCTCCCAGGGCGAACACTGAAGCTTTCTTT
CDR3 protein: CASAPRANTEAFF

clone size: NA
J gene: TRBJ2-2
V gene: TRBV5-1
D gene: NA
CDR3 DNA: TGCGCCAGCAGCTATATCTCGAACACCGGGGAGCTGTTTTTT
CDR3 protein: CASSYISNTGELFF

clone size: NA
J gene: TRBJ2-1
V gene: TRBV7-9
D gene: NA
CDR3 DNA: TGTGCCGGGGCTGGCGGGGAGGCTATTTACAATGAGCAGTTCTTC
CDR3 protein: CAGAGGEAIYNEQFF

clone size: once
J gene: TRBJ2-3
V gene: TRBV7-6
D gene: TRBD2
CDR3 DNA: TGTGCCAGCAGCTTAGGTCGGCGGGAGGGACCCACAGATACGCAGTATTTT
CDR3 protein: CASSLGRREGPTDTQYF

clone size: NA
J gene: TRBJ2-1
V gene: TRBV7-9
D gene: NA
CDR3 DNA: TGTGCCAGCAGCTTATCGGGACTGATGCTCTACAATGAGCAGTTCTTC
CDR3 protein: CASSLSGLMLYNEQFF

clone size: NA
J gene: TRBJ2-2
V gene: TRBV7-9
D gene: TRBD1
CDR3 DNA: TGTGCCAGCAGCTCAACAGACAGGGAGAACACCGGGGAGCTGTTTTTT
CDR3 protein: CASSSTDRENTGELFF

clone size: NA
J gene: TRBJ2-7
V gene: TRBV15
D gene: TRBD2
CDR3 DNA: TGTGCCACCAGCAGAGATCCGGCTAGCGGCCGATTCTACGAGCAGTACTTC
CDR3 protein: CATSRDPASGRFYEQYF

clone size: NA
J gene: TRBJ2-7
V gene: TRBV4-1
D gene: NA
CDR3 DNA: TGCGCCAGCAGCAGCCGCGGGGACGGGACCCGAAGCTCCTACGAGCAGTACTTC
CDR3 protein: CASSSRGDGTRSSYEQYF

clone size: NA
J gene: TRBJ2-1
V gene: TRBV29-1
D gene: TRBD2
CDR3 DNA: TGCAGCGTTGCGCGGGGGTCCTCCTACAATGAGCAGTTCTTC
CDR3 protein: CSVARGSSYNEQFF

clone size: NA
J gene: TRBJ2-7
V gene: TRBV19
D gene: NA
CDR3 DNA: TGTGCCAGTAGTCCGACAGGTCCCCCCTACGAGCAGTACTTC
CDR3 protein: CASSPTGPPYEQYF

clone size: NA
J gene: TRBJ2-3
V gene: TRBV7-2
D gene: NA
CDR3 DNA: TGTGCCAGCAGCTTGTTCGTGGGGGGAGATACGCAGTATTTT
CDR3 protein: CASSLFVGGDTQYF

clone size: NA
J gene: TRBJ2-7
V gene: TRBV27
D gene: TRBD2
CDR3 DNA: TGTGCCAGCAGCCCCGGGGGGGAAGGCGAGCAGTACTTC
CDR3 protein: CASSPGGEGEQYF

clone size: NA
J gene: TRBJ2-2
V gene: TRBV19
D gene: TRBD1
CDR3 DNA: TGTGCCAGCAAGACAGGGGCCGATTCCGGGGAGCTGTTTTTT
CDR3 protein: CASKTGADSGELFF

clone size: NA
J gene: TRBJ2-5
V gene: TRBV5-4
D gene: NA
CDR3 DNA: TGTGCCAGCAGCCCGGGGGAACAGAGCCCCCAAGAGACCCAGTACTTC
CDR3 protein: CASSPGEQSPQETQYF